The rows below give T cell receptor beta chains drawn from one sample of a study of control samples from healthy donors and cancer patients. Libraries were prepared by immunoSEQ multiplex PCR; TCRdb keeps only in-frame clonotypes and omits some of them. In the table there are around 100,000 clones, about 90% of which are singletons. The material sequenced was blood. The receptors come from a woman between 45 and 65 years old in good health. CDR3s include the opening cysteine and the closing phenylalanine or tryptophan. D genes are given only for firm matches.

V	D	J	CDR3	DNA
TRBV5-1	TRBD1	TRBJ2-7	CASSLAETGASYEQYF	TGCGCCAGCAGCTTGGCAGAAACAGGGGCATCCTACGAGCAGTACTTC
TRBV30	-	TRBJ1-4	CAWSVGDFNEKLFF	TGTGCCTGGAGTGTGGGGGATTTTAATGAAAAACTGTTTTTT
TRBV3-1/TRBV3-2	-	TRBJ2-5	CASSQEFRNPNGETQYF	TGTGCCAGCAGCCAAGAATTCAGGAACCCAAACGGGGAGACCCAGTACTTC
TRBV15	-	TRBJ2-7	CATSRAPGTEQYF	TGTGCCACCAGCAGAGCCCCCGGCACGGAGCAGTACTTC
TRBV6-2/TRBV6-3	-	TRBJ1-2	CASSSRYLGYTF	TGTGCCAGCAGTTCTCGTTATCTAGGCTACACCTTC
TRBV10-1	-	TRBJ2-7	CASFGQNVFAYEQYF	TGCGCCAGCTTCGGACAGAACGTCTTCGCATACGAGCAGTACTTC
TRBV29-1	-	TRBJ2-7	CSVEWGTYEQYF	TGCAGCGTTGAATGGGGTACCTACGAGCAGTACTTC
TRBV11-3	-	TRBJ2-1	CASSRERHNEQFF	TGTGCCAGCAGCCGCGAAAGGCACAATGAGCAGTTCTTC
TRBV9	TRBD2	TRBJ2-1	CASSVLAGGGNEQFF	TGTGCCAGCAGCGTACTAGCGGGAGGGGGCAATGAGCAGTTCTTC
TRBV20-1	-	TRBJ1-3	CSASAYFKGGNTIYF	TGCAGTGCTAGTGCTTACTTTAAGGGAGGAAACACCATATATTTT
TRBV6-2/TRBV6-3	-	TRBJ1-5	CASSHGRGGQPQHF	TGTGCCAGCAGTCATGGCCGGGGAGGCCAGCCCCAGCATTTT
TRBV6-5	-	TRBJ1-4	CASSRGQLEKLFF	TGTGCCAGCAGCCGCGGACAGCTCGAAAAACTGTTTTTT
TRBV5-6	-	TRBJ1-6	CASSLNSYNSPLHF	TGTGCCAGCAGCTTAAACTCCTATAATTCACCCCTCCACTTT